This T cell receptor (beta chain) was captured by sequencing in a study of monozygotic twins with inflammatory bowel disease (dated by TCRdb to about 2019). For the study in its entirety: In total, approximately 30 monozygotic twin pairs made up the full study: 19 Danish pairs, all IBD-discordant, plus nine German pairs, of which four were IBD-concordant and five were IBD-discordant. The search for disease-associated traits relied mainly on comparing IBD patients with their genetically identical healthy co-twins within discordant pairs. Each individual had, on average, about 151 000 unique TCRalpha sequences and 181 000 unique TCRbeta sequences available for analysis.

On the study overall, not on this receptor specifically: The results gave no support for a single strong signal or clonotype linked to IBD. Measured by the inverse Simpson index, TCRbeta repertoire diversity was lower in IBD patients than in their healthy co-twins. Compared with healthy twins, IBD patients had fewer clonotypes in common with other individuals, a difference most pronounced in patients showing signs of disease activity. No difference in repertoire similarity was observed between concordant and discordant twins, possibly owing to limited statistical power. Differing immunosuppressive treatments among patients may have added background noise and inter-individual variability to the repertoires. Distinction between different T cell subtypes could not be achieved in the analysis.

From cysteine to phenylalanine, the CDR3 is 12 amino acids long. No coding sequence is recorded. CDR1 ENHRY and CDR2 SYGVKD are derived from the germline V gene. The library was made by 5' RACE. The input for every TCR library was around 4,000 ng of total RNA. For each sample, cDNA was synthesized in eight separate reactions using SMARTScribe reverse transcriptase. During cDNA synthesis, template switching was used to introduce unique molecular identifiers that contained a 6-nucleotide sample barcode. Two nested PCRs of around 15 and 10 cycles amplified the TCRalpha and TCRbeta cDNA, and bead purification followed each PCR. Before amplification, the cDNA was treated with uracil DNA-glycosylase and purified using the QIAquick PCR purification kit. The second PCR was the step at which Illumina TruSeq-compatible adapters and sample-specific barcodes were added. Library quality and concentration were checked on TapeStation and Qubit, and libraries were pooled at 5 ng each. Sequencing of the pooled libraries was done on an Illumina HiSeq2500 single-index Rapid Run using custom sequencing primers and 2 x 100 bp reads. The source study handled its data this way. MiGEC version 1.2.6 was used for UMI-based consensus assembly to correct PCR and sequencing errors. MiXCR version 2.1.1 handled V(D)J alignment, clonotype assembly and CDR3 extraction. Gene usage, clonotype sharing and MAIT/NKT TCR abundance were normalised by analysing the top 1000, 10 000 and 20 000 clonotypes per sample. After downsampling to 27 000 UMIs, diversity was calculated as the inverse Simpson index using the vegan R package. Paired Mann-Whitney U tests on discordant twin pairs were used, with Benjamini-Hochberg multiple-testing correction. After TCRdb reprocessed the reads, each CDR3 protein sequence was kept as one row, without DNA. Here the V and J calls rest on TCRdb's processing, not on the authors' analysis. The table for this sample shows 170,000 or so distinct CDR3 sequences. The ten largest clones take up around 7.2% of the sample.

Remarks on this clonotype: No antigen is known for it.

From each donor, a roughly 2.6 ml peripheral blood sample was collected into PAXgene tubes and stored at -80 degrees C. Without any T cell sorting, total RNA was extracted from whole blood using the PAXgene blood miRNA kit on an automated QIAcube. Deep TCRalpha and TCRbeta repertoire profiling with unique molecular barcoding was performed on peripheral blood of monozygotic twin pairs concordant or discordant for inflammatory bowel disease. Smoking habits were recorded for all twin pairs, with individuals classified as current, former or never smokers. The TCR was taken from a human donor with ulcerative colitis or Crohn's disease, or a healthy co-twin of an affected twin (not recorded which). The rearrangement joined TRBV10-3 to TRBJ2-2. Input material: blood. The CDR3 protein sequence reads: CAIRWEAGELFF.